This TCR beta chain was profiled in a study of shared clonotypes between healthy human individuals. Study-wide findings and caveats: It was observed that around 5% of naive CD4 clonotypes were shared across a handful of donors.

The method was immunoSEQ multiplex PCR; TCRdb's version includes in-frame clones alone and lacks a portion of them. The data show 2.3 million or so clones, approximately 95% seen once. A word on this clone: What it recognizes is unknown.

The TCR was taken from a man between 18 and 35 years old in good health. Some clones in this sample may be carry-over from other donors' samples. Sequenced sample: naive CD4+ T cells from PBMCs. This sample's subset: CD45RA+ positively selected.

CDR3 sequence reads: CASSSQVLSYNEQFF. The DNA of the CDR3 is TGTGCCAGCAGCTCACAGGTTCTCTCCTACAATGAGCAGTTCTTC. V gene TRBV7-2 combines with J gene TRBJ2-1; a possible D gene is TRBD1 (5 bases). Germline-derived CDR1 and CDR2 are SGHTA and FQGNSA. V was cut by 4 bases and J by 0 bases, with 10 bases left in between. This CDR3 spans 15 amino acids.